This passage covers 20 T cell receptor beta chains from one sample sequenced in a study of cytotoxic CD8 clonotypes in ibrutinib-treated CLL. The assay was immunoSEQ multiplex PCR, and TCRdb's table has in-frame clones only and misses some. The sample yields about 45,000 clones, approximately 70% seen once. The sample here was PBMCs, taken after 24 months of ibrutinib treatment. The receptor set was obtained from a human donor with chronic lymphocytic leukemia.

The chain links TRBV28 to TRBJ1-5; D might be TRBD1 (6 bases). V gave up 4 bases and J gave up 7 bases, with 17 bases separating them. Per germline, CDR1 MDHEN and CDR2 SYDVKM. The CDR3 has 15 amino acids. CDR3 protein: CASSYPGQLGQPQHF. As DNA, the CDR3 is TGTGCCAGCAGTTACCCAGGACAGTTGGGGCAGCCCCAGCATTTT.

The J gene is TRBJ2-1, the V gene TRBV21-1; the D call of TRBD2 is as the table states it, not checked on the DNA. TRBV21-1 represents a pseudogene. The CDR3 runs 15 residues. CDR3 DNA sequence: TGTGCCAGCAGCAAAGGGCTAGCGGGAGCAGAAGAGCAGTTCTTC. Residues: CASSKGLAGAEEQFF.

The rearrangement links TRBV30 to TRBJ2-1; D ambiguous. With 1 base removed from V and 6 bases from J, the gap between germline ends came to 7 bases. From germline, CDR1 is GTSNPN and CDR2 SVGIG (reference sequence). This CDR3 is 12 amino acids long. CDR3 DNA sequence: TGTGCCTGGAGTGGAACAATCAATGAGCAGTTCTTC. This translates into CAWSGTINEQFF.

This chain connects TRBV19 to TRBJ2-7, with TRBD1 as a possible D gene (8 bases). Trimming pared 4 bases from V and 2 bases from J, leaving 18 bases between. This CDR3 has 16 amino acids. Germline-derived CDR1 and CDR2 are LNHDA and SQIVND (reference sequence). The CDR3 reads CASSTGEGTGAYEQYF. Written as DNA, the CDR3 is TGTGCCAGTAGTACCGGGGAGGGGACAGGAGCCTACGAGCAGTACTTC.

The chain is built from TRBV29-1 and TRBJ2-7; D may match TRBD1 or TRBD2 (5 bases each). Trimming left V 3 bases short and J 6 bases short, with 15 bases between. The CDR3 contains 13 residues. Germline assignment: CDR1 SQVTM and CDR2 ANQGSEA. CDR3 bases: TGCAGCGTTGATCGTTGGGGGATCGGCGAGCAGTACTTC. It yields the protein CSVDRWGIGEQYF.

The rearrangement joins TRBV5-1 to TRBJ2-1; 9 bases are a match to TRBD1. This CDR3 has 15 amino acids. Germline CDR1 and CDR2: SGHRS and YFSETQ. J was trimmed by 4 bases and V by 3 bases; bases with no gene match: 5. The CDR3 loop reads CASSSGQGLYNEQFF. Written as DNA, the CDR3 is TGCGCCAGCAGCTCCGGACAGGGGTTATACAATGAGCAGTTCTTC.

The V gene is TRBV19, the J gene TRBJ1-5, with TRBD1 matching over 9 bases. Trimming took 7 bases from V and 3 from J; bases not matched to a gene: 7. CDR3 length equals 15 residues. Per the germline V gene, CDR1 is LNHDA and CDR2 is SQIVND (reference sequence). CDR3 sequence (DNA): TGTGCCAGTAAAACGGGACAGGGATCCAATCAGCCCCAGCATTTT. This gives the protein CASKTGQGSNQPQHF.

The V call is TRBV5-1, the J call TRBJ2-5; 9 nucleotides line up with TRBD1. With V trimmed by 6 bases and J by 4 bases, 7 bases remained unmatched. The CDR3 is 14 residues long. CDR1 and CDR2 (germline): SGHRS, YFSETQ. As DNA, the CDR3 is TGCGCCAGCACCGTGGGGACAGGGATAGAGACCCAGTACTTC. It codes for CASTVGTGIETQYF.

This clone has at least ten counts. The rearrangement links TRBV10-2 to TRBJ2-1; TRBD2 agrees at 13 bases. V trimming: 2 bases; J trimming: 0 bases; junction bases outside the gene matches: 7. The CDR3 length is 19 residues. From germline, CDR1 is WSHSY and CDR2 SAAADI. CDR3 in DNA: TGCGCCAGCAGTGAGGCACTAGCGGGAGGGCCGGGCTCCTACAATGAGCAGTTCTTC. It codes for CASSEALAGGPGSYNEQFF.

The chain has TRBV5-4 and TRBJ2-1, with D maybe TRBD2 (7 bases). The CDR3 length is 16 residues. Germline CDR1 and CDR2: SGHNT and YYREEE (reference sequence). The V end lost 4 bases, the J end lost 3 bases, and 17 bases lay between the germline ends. CDR3 nucleotide sequence: TGTGCCAGCAGCCCGGGGGGCGGGAGTGGCTACAATGAGCAGTTCTTC. Amino acids: CASSPGGGSGYNEQFF.

The chain combines TRBV7-2 with TRBJ2-7; D might be TRBD2 (5 bases). Looked up from germline, CDR1 is SGHTA and CDR2 is FQGNSA. Trimming removed 5 bases from V and 9 bases from J, with 14 bases in between. CDR3 size: 12 residues. Here the CDR3 DNA reads TGTGCCAGCAGCCCCGGAGGTCCATTGCAGTACTTC. The encoded protein is CASSPGGPLQYF.

The chain uses TRBV18 and TRBJ2-3; D gene unclear. V dropped 3 bases and J dropped 0 bases, with 4 bases sitting between them. In germline, CDR1 is KGHSH, CDR2 LQKENI. This CDR3 is 13 amino acids long. CDR3 protein: CASSPPSTDTQYF. The CDR3 DNA sequence: TGTGCCAGCTCACCCCCTAGCACAGATACGCAGTATTTT.

The chain has TRBV30 and TRBJ1-4; perhaps TRBD1 as D (5 bases). Germline V lookup: CDR1 GTSNPN, CDR2 SVGIG (reference sequence). This CDR3 is 15 amino acids long. V was pared by 4 bases and J by 8 bases, with 20 bases between. The CDR3 protein is CAWTTKLGGEEKLFF. CDR3 nucleotide sequence: TGTGCCTGGACAACAAAGCTTGGAGGGGAGGAAAAACTGTTTTTT.

The genes are TRBV6-6 and TRBJ1-5; TRBD1 is a possible D gene (5 bases). This CDR3 has 14 amino acids. Trimming shortened V by 7 bases and J by 5 bases, and 15 bases separated the two germline ends. Germline V lookup: CDR1 MNHNY, CDR2 SVGAGI (reference sequence). The CDR3 reads CASTPPGTHQPQHF. The CDR3 DNA reads as TGTGCCAGCACCCCCCCGGGGACCCATCAGCCCCAGCATTTT.

This clone showed up just a few times. This sequence joins TRBV28 and TRBJ1-5; D not certain. Trimming cost V 6 bases and J 3 bases, with 21 bases left between them. This CDR3 contains 17 residues. Per the germline V gene, CDR1 is MDHEN and CDR2 is SYDVKM. As DNA, the CDR3 is TGTGCCAGCAGGGGATCGAAGTCTCTCTCTGTCAATCAGCCCCAGCATTTT. As protein: CASRGSKSLSVNQPQHF.

The rearrangement links TRBV4-2 to TRBJ2-5; 9 bases map to TRBD2. With V trimmed by 0 bases and J by 5 bases, 13 bases remained unmatched. The CDR3 contains 18 residues. Germline CDR1 and CDR2: LGHNA and YNFKEQ. Here the CDR3 reads CASSQDGDAGGPWETQYF. The CDR3 nucleotides read TGTGCCAGCAGCCAAGATGGGGACGCGGGAGGGCCTTGGGAGACCCAGTACTTC.

In this sample, this clone turned up a few times. V and J are TRBV4-2 and TRBJ1-6; tentative D call: TRBD1 (6 bases). CDR1 is LGHNA and CDR2 is YNFKEQ in the germline V gene. The CDR3 spans 16 residues. V was shortened by 4 bases and J by 2 bases, with 12 bases between the two germline ends. The DNA of the CDR3 is TGTGCCAGCAGCCTATACAGGGACGCCTATAATTCACCCCTCCACTTT. It is translated as CASSLYRDAYNSPLHF.

CDR3 DNA: TGCGCCAGCAGCTTGGCCGGGACAGCCATCAGAAGGTTGGAAGCTTTCTTT. As protein: CASSLAGTAIRRLEAFF. The chain joins TRBV5-1 to TRBJ1-1; 7 nucleotides match TRBD1. CDR3 size: 17 residues. Per the germline V gene, CDR1 is SGHRS and CDR2 is YFSETQ. V gave up 0 bases and J gave up 8 bases; unmatched junction bases: 16. The entire variable domain, with the rest obtained from reference TRBV5-1 and TRBJ1-1, is as follows: KAGVTQTPRYLIKTRGQQVTLSCSPISGHRSVSWYQQTPGQGLQFLFEYFSETQRNKGNFPGRFSGRQFSNSRSEMNVSTLELGDSALYLCASSLAGTAIRRLEAFFGQGTRLTVV.

The genes are TRBV6-5 and TRBJ1-1; no reliable D call. Germline CDR1 reads MNHEY; CDR2 reads SVGAGI. V shed 0 bases and J shed 1 base, with 6 bases lying between them. CDR3 size: 14 residues. The CDR3 reads CASSYSIQNTEAFF. As DNA, the CDR3 is TGTGCCAGCAGTTACTCAATTCAGAACACTGAAGCTTTCTTT.

The V and J genes are TRBV28 and TRBJ2-7; 7 positions agree with TRBD2. Germline V gene data show CDR1 as MDHEN and CDR2 as SYDVKM. V lost 1 base to trimming and J lost 3 bases; unmatched junction nucleotides: 3. The CDR3 sequence is 14 residues long. The CDR3 is CASSLSGLNYEQYF. Here the CDR3 DNA reads TGTGCCAGCAGTTTATCGGGACTAAACTACGAGCAGTACTTC.